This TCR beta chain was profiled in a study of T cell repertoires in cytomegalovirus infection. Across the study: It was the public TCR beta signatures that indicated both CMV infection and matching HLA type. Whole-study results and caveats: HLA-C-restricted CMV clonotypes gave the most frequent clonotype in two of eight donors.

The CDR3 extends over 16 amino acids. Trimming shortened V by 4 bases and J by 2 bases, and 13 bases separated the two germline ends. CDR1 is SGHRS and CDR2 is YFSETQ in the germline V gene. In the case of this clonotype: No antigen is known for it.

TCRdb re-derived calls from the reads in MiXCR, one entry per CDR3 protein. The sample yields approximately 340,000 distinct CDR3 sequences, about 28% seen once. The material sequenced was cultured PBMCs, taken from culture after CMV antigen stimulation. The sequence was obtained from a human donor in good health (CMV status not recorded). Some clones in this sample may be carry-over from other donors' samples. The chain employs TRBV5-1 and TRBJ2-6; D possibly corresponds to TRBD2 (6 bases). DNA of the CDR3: TGCGCCAGCAGCCCCGTTGCGGGGACTGGGGCCAACGTCCTGACTTTC. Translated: CASSPVAGTGANVLTF. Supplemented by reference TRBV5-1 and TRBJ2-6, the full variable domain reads KAGVTQTPRYLIKTRGQQVTLSCSPISGHRSVSWYQQTPGQGLQFLFEYFSETQRNKGNFPGRFSGRQFSNSRSEMNVSTLELGDSALYLCASSPVAGTGANVLTFGAGSRLTVL.